A selection of T cell receptor beta chains follows, all from one sample in a study of Graves' ophthalmopathy and Graves' hyperthyroidism. TCRdb redid the calling of the multiplex PCR reads with MiXCR, one entry per CDR3 protein. The sample consists of about 740,000 distinct CDR3 sequences, about 44% of them appearing once. The sequenced sample was peripheral blood. The receptors here all came from an adult man with Graves' ophthalmopathy. CDR3s include the opening cysteine and the closing phenylalanine or tryptophan. D genes are given only for firm matches. The size field is filled for only some rows; it gives once, few, many or a size class.

d_call | j_call | clone_size | v_call | cdr3_nt | cdr3_aa
NA | TRBJ1-1 | NA | TRBV30 | TGTGCCTGGAGTCTCCAGGGGATAGAAGCTTTCTTT | CAWSLQGIEAFF
NA | TRBJ1-4 | many | TRBV9 | TGTGCCAGCAGCGTAGCTCCTCTTGGGGAAAAACTGTTTTTT | CASSVAPLGEKLFF
TRBD2 | TRBJ2-7 | NA | TRBV6-6 | TGTGCCAGCAGCACGACTAGCGACATCTACGAGCAGTACTTC | CASSTTSDIYEQYF
TRBD2 | TRBJ2-7 | few | TRBV5-4 | TGTGCCAGCAGCACTAGCGGGTCCTACGAGCAGTACTTC | CASSTSGSYEQYF
NA | TRBJ2-5 | once | TRBV29-1 | TGCAGCGTAGGGGCGGGACGAGAGACCCAGTACTTC | CSVGAGRETQYF
TRBD1 | TRBJ2-7 | NA | TRBV7-9 | TGTGCCAGCAGCCTCCGGGACAGGTACTACGAGCAGTACTTC | CASSLRDRYYEQYF
TRBD1 | TRBJ1-1 | NA | TRBV25-1 | TGTGCCAGCAGTGCTTCACCGACAGGGGAAGCTTTCTTT | CASSASPTGEAFF
TRBD1 | TRBJ1-2 | once | TRBV20-1 | TGCAGTGCTAGCTCCGGGACAGAGCGCTATGGCTACACCTTC | CSASSGTERYGYTF
NA | TRBJ1-3 | NA | TRBV7-2 | TGCGCCAGCAGCCAGCCAGGGTCTGGAAACACCATATATTTT | CASSQPGSGNTIYF
NA | TRBJ2-7 | NA | TRBV29-1 | TGCAGCGTGGAGACAGACTACGATGAGCAGTACTTC | CSVETDYDEQYF
NA | TRBJ2-2 | NA | TRBV19 | TGTGCCAGTAGTAGGCGAATTCTGGACTCCTCGACCGGGGAGCTGTTTTTT | CASSRRILDSSTGELFF
NA | TRBJ1-1 | many | TRBV7-9 | TGTGCCAGCAGGGCCACGCGGGGGAACACTGAAGCTTTCTTT | CASRATRGNTEAFF
TRBD1 | TRBJ1-5 | few | TRBV10-3 | TGTGCCAGCAGTACAGGGGGCTTGGGCAATCAGCCCCAGCATTTT | CASSTGGLGNQPQHF
NA | TRBJ1-5 | many | TRBV7-9 | TGTGCCAGCAGCTTAGGCCGGGAGCCCCAGCATTTT | CASSLGREPQHF
NA | TRBJ1-1 | NA | TRBV29-1 | TGCAGCGTTGAAGATGTCCGCTATGGCACTGAAGCTTTCTTT | CSVEDVRYGTEAFF
NA | TRBJ2-5 | many | TRBV2 | TGTGCCACCCGGTCTCAAGAGACCCAGTACTTC | CATRSQETQYF
NA | TRBJ1-3 | NA | TRBV6-1 | TGTGCCAGTAGGATTCTCAGGGACTCTGGAAACACCATATATTTT | CASRILRDSGNTIYF
NA | TRBJ2-7 | once | TRBV6-5 | TGTGCCAGCAGTAAAGCAGTTTCCTACGAGCAGTACTTC | CASSKAVSYEQYF
TRBD1 | TRBJ1-5 | NA | TRBV29-1 | TGCAGCGTTTTAGGGACAGGGAAGGATCAGCCCCAGCATTTT | CSVLGTGKDQPQHF
NA | TRBJ2-7 | NA | TRBV9 | TGTGCCAGCAGCGTAGACCCCGGGACGGAATACGAGCAGTACTTC | CASSVDPGTEYEQYF
TRBD1 | TRBJ2-7 | NA | TRBV7-9 | TGTGCCAGCAGCCCTTCCGGGACAGGAACCACCTACGAGCAGTACTTC | CASSPSGTGTTYEQYF
NA | TRBJ2-7 | many | TRBV29-1 | TGCAGCGTTGAAGATGGAGATTCTGGGCGCTACGAGCAGTACTTC | CSVEDGDSGRYEQYF
TRBD1 | TRBJ2-5 | few | TRBV25-1 | TGTGCCAGCAGGACAGGGCCGGAGACCCAGTACTTC | CASRTGPETQYF
NA | TRBJ1-5 | many | TRBV24-1 | TGTGCCAGCAGTGCCTCGGCGGGAGGGGCGAGCAATCAGCCCCAGCATTTT | CASSASAGGASNQPQHF
NA | TRBJ1-5 | many | TRBV12-3/TRBV12-4 | TGTGCCAGCAGTTTAGCGCCTTGGGGACATCAGCCCCAGCATTTT | CASSLAPWGHQPQHF
NA | TRBJ2-7 | NA | TRBV25-1 | TGTGCCAGCAGACGACGGGTATCCTACGAGCAGTACTTC | CASRRRVSYEQYF
NA | TRBJ2-2 | once | TRBV2 | TGTGCCAGCAGTTACCAAAAGGACAGACCGAACACCGGGGAGCTGTTTTTT | CASSYQKDRPNTGELFF
NA | TRBJ1-5 | few | TRBV10-3 | TGTGCCAGCAGTGTCAGGGTGGGTAGCAATCAGCCCCAGCATTTT | CASSVRVGSNQPQHF
NA | TRBJ1-2 | NA | TRBV7-9 | TGTGCCAGCAGCTTAGGTCTCCGAAACTATGGCTACACCTTC | CASSLGLRNYGYTF
TRBD1 | TRBJ2-5 | many | TRBV2 | TGTGCCAGCAGTCCGGACAGGGGTTCGCGGAAGCAAGAGACCCAGTACTTC | CASSPDRGSRKQETQYF
NA | TRBJ1-1 | NA | TRBV29-1 | TGCAGTTTAGAGGGGCGAACTGAAGCTTTCTTT | CSLEGRTEAFF
NA | TRBJ1-2 | many | TRBV25-1 | TGTGCCAGCAGGGGGATTCTCGGGGACGATAACTATGGCTACACCTTC | CASRGILGDDNYGYTF
NA | TRBJ2-5 | few | TRBV20-1 | TGCAGTGCTAGTAAGGCGACAGAGCAAGAGACCCAGTACTTC | CSASKATEQETQYF
TRBD1 | TRBJ2-7 | NA | TRBV5-1 | TGCGCCAGCAGCCCCTTACAGGGGACCGTCAACGAGCAGTACTTC | CASSPLQGTVNEQYF
TRBD1 | TRBJ1-2 | NA | TRBV29-1 | TGCAGCAGCCCTAACAGGGGATATGGCTACACCTTC | CSSPNRGYGYTF
NA | TRBJ2-7 | few | TRBV2 | TGTGCCAGCAGGCCCCCGGGAAGCTACGAGCAGTACTTC | CASRPPGSYEQYF
NA | TRBJ1-1 | NA | TRBV25-1 | TGTGCCAGCAGCCGAATCGACAGCGGGAACACTGAAGCTTTCTTT | CASSRIDSGNTEAFF
TRBD1 | TRBJ1-6 | NA | TRBV25-1 | TGTGCCAGCAGTGCCACCCCGGGACAGGGGAGTTCACCCCTCCACTTT | CASSATPGQGSSPLHF
TRBD2 | TRBJ2-7 | NA | TRBV20-1 | TGCAGTGCTAGGCCTACTAGCGGCCACGAGCAGTACTTC | CSARPTSGHEQYF
NA | TRBJ2-7 | few | TRBV20-1 | TGCAGTGCTAGTCACACTACCACCTACGAGCAGTACTTC | CSASHTTTYEQYF
TRBD2 | TRBJ2-7 | NA | TRBV2 | TGTGCCAGCAGTTATGCTAGCGGGAGTTACTACGAGCAGTACTTC | CASSYASGSYYEQYF
NA | TRBJ1-5 | few | TRBV10-3 | TGTGCCAGCAGGAGGGAACCTCTGAGCAATCAGCCCCAGCATTTT | CASRREPLSNQPQHF
TRBD1 | TRBJ1-2 | NA | TRBV9 | TGCGCCAGCAGCGTAAGAACAGGGGGCGCGAGCTATGGCTACACCTTC | CASSVRTGGASYGYTF
TRBD1 | TRBJ2-7 | NA | TRBV25-1 | TGTGCCAGCAGCTTAGACAGGGGGCGCCTCGGGCAGTACTTC | CASSLDRGRLGQYF
TRBD1 | TRBJ2-7 | NA | TRBV7-9 | TGTGCCAGCAGCTTGGTGGCAGGGGACAGATCCTACGAGCAGTACTTC | CASSLVAGDRSYEQYF
NA | TRBJ1-1 | NA | TRBV28 | TGTGCCAGCAGTTTACACGAGGGGCGGACTGAAGCTTTCTTT | CASSLHEGRTEAFF
NA | TRBJ2-2 | NA | TRBV7-9 | TGTGCCAGCAGCTTAGCTTGGCCCCCCTTAGGCGGGGAGCTGTTTTTT | CASSLAWPPLGGELFF
NA | TRBJ2-5 | NA | TRBV12-3/TRBV12-4 | TGTGCCAGCAGGTTGGGGGAAGGGGGGACCCAGTACTTC | CASRLGEGGTQYF
TRBD1 | TRBJ2-5 | NA | TRBV11-2 | TGTGCCAGCAGCTTCCCCCGGGACAGGGGGCAGGAGACCCAGTACTTC | CASSFPRDRGQETQYF
TRBD1 | TRBJ2-7 | many | TRBV25-1 | TGTGCCAGCAGTGCAGGGGGTCTCTACGAGCAGTACTTC | CASSAGGLYEQYF